Given below is one T cell receptor beta chain in context. In germline, CDR1 is SGHRS, CDR2 YFSETQ. Trimming removed 0 bases at V and 2 bases at J, with 8 bases between. There are 14 residues in the CDR3. Sequencing used immunoSEQ multiplex PCR; TCRdb keeps in-frame clones, though not all of them. This sample has about 84,000 clones, with 93% found just once. The sample belongs to a study of technical replicates of blood from several donors. Sequencing used T cells isolated from PBMCs. This receptor was obtained from a human donor in good health. V and J are TRBV5-1 and TRBJ1-2, with a tentative D call TRBD1 (5 bases). CDR3 protein: CASSLVTGNYGYTF. The CDR3 nucleotides are TGCGCCAGCAGCTTGGTAACAGGAAACTATGGCTACACCTTC.